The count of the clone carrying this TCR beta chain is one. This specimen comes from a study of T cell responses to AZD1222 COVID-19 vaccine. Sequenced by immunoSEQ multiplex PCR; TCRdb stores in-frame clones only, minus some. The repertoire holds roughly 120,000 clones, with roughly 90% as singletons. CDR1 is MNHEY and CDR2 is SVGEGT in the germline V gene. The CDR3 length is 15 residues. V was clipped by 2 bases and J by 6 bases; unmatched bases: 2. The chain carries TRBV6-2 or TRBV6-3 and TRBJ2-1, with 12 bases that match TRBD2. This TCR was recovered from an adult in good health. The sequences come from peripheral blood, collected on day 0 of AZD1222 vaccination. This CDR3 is CASSYLTSGSNEQFF. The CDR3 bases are TGTGCCAGCAGTTACCTGACTAGCGGGAGCAATGAGCAGTTCTTC.